The TCR beta chain described here comes from a study of blood T cell repertoires in COVID-19. About the study: Collection of acute and convalescent COVID-19 samples took place in the United States, Italy and Spain. PBMCs, B-cell-depleted T cells, or T cells provided the cDNA or gDNA that made up the material.

Sequencing used immunoSEQ multiplex PCR; TCRdb keeps in-frame clones, though not all of them. The table shows 190,000 or so clones, with 85% to 90% occurring only once. There are 15 residues in the CDR3. CDR1 MNHEY and CDR2 SVGAGI come from the germline V gene. The V gene end was trimmed by 6 bases and the J gene end by 1 base; junction bases not matched to a gene: 8. This clone was found once. This sequence was found in a woman in her 30s with active or convalescent COVID-19. The V gene is TRBV6-5, the J gene TRBJ2-7, with 8 bases aligning to TRBD1. The sequenced sample was peripheral blood. The CDR3 DNA follows: TGTGCCAGCAGACCAGGGGGCGGAGGGTCCTACGAGCAGTACTTC. Translation gives CASRPGGGGSYEQYF.